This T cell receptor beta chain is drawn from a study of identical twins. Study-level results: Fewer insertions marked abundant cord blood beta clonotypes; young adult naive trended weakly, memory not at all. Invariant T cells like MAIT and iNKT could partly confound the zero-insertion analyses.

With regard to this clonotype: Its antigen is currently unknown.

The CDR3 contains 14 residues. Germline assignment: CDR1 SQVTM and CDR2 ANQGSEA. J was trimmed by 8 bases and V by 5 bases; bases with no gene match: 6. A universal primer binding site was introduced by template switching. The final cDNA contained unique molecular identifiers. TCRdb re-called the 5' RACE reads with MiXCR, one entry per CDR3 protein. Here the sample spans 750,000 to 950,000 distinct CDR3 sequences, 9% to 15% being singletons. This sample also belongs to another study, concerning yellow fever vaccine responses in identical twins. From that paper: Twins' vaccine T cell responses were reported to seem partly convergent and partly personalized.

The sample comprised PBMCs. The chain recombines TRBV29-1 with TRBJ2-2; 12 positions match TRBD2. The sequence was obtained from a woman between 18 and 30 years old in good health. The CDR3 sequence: CSVTRLAGVGELFF. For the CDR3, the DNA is TGCAGCGTTACCCGACTAGCGGGAGTGGGGGAGCTGTTTTTT.